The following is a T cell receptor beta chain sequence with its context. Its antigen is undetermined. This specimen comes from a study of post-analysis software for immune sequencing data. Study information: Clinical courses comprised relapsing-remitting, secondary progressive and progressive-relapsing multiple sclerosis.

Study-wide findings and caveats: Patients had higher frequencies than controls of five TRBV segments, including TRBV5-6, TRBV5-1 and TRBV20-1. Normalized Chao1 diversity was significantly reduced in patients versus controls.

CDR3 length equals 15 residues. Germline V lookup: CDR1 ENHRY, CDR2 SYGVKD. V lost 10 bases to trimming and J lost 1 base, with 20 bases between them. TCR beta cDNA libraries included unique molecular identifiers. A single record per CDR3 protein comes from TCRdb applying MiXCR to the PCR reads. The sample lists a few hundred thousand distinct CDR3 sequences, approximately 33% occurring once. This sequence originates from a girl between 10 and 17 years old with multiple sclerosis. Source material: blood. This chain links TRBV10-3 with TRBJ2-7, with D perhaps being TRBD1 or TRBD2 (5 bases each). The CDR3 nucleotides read TGTGCCACCACAACTGGGACCGTCGTTTCCTACGAGCAGTACTTC. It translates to CATTTGTVVSYEQYF.